The clone carrying this TCR beta chain occurred many times. The data derive from a study of T cells in Graves' hyperthyroidism and ophthalmopathy. CDR3 length equals 12 residues. Trimming removed 7 bases at V and 7 bases at J, with 16 bases between. Germline V gene data show CDR1 as SQVTM and CDR2 as ANQGSEA. From RNA transcripts, TCR beta CDR3 regions were amplified. The HTBI primer set served for first-round RT-PCR of the TCR CDR3. TCRdb recomputed calls from the multiplex PCR reads with MiXCR, one row per CDR3 protein. The sample consists of some 250,000 distinct CDR3 sequences, 13% to 15% of them appearing once.

This chain connects TRBV29-1 to TRBJ1-2, with D maybe TRBD1 (5 bases). The sequencing input was blood. This TCR came from a middle-aged woman with Graves' hyperthyroidism that later progressed to Graves' ophthalmopathy. This chain's CDR3 is CSAPKGASGYTF. The CDR3 bases are TGCAGCGCCCCCAAAGGGGCGTCTGGCTACACCTTC.